This entry lists 11 T cell receptor beta chains sequenced from one sample in a study of shared clonotypes between healthy human individuals. Naive CD8 cells comprised CD45RO-negative, CCR7-positively selected cells, excluding terminally differentiated effector memory CD45RA+ cells. The repertoire was sequenced with immunoSEQ multiplex PCR; TCRdb's copy has only in-frame clones and lacks some. The profile covers fewer than 800,000 clones, with 92% appearing a single time and 24% taken by the ten largest. The source material was naive CD8+ T cells sorted from blood. The receptors come from a man aged 30 to 45 in good health.

Only one count was recorded for this clone. The J gene is TRBJ2-7, the V gene TRBV27; D gene uncertain. V gave up 0 bases and J gave up 3 bases, with 15 bases separating them. The CDR3 is 16 amino acids. Germline CDR1 is MNHEY and CDR2 is SMNVEV (reference sequence). The DNA for the CDR3 is TGTGCCAGCAGTTTATCGGGCAGAACGATTATCTACGAGCAGTACTTC. Residues: CASSLSGRTIIYEQYF.

The chain links TRBV10-3 to TRBJ1-5; no reliable D call. CDR3 length equals 15 residues. CDR1 and CDR2 (germline): ENHRY, SYGVKD. V shed 5 bases and J shed 1 base, with 12 bases lying between them. CDR3: CAISSENGSNQPQHF. The CDR3 bases are TGTGCCATCAGTTCGGAAAATGGAAGCAATCAGCCCCAGCATTTT.

The rearrangement joins TRBV6-5 to TRBJ2-7, with D perhaps matching TRBD1 or TRBD2 (5 bases each). The CDR3 consists of 16 residues. From germline, CDR1 is MNHEY and CDR2 SVGAGI. Trimming cost V 2 bases and J 5 bases, with 19 bases left between them. CDR3 protein: CASSYPAGAVGHEQYF. CDR3 coding DNA: TGTGCCAGCAGTTACCCGGCCGGGGCGGTAGGACACGAGCAGTACTTC.

The V call is TRBV7-8, the J call TRBJ2-1, with 10 bases that match TRBD2. Germline CDR1 and CDR2: SGHVS and FQNEAQ. The V and J ends lost 5 bases and 4 bases, in that order; junction bases with no gene match: 11. The CDR3 spans 17 residues. The CDR3: CASSPNEVLAGYNEQFF. The DNA of the CDR3 is TGTGCCAGCAGCCCGAACGAGGTACTAGCGGGATACAATGAGCAGTTCTTC.

The DNA for the CDR3 is TGTGCCAGCTCACCGGACGGAACCTACGAGCAGTACTTC. Protein product: CASSPDGTYEQYF. The V call is TRBV18, the J call TRBJ2-7; D not certain. CDR3 size: 13 residues. V was clipped by 3 bases and J by 2 bases, with 8 bases between them. The V gene's germline CDR1 is KGHSH and CDR2 LQKENI.

This clone showed up just a few times. J is TRBJ2-6 and V is TRBV19, with 14 bases identical to TRBD2. V dropped 9 bases and J dropped 2; count of bases not matched to a gene: 3. Germline V gene sequence: CDR1 LNHDA, CDR2 SQIVND (reference sequence). This CDR3 contains 16 residues. In DNA, the CDR3 is TGTGCCAGCAGGGGACTAGCGGGAGCTGGGGCCAACGTCCTGACTTTC. This translates into CASRGLAGAGANVLTF.

This clone turned up a few times. The chain links TRBV6-1 to TRBJ2-6; D is ambiguous. This CDR3 has 15 residues. Germline V gives CDR1 MNHNS, CDR2 SASEGT. V lost 4 bases, J lost 0 bases, and 7 bases lay in between. CDR3 region: CASSGLDSGANVLTF. The CDR3 nucleotides are TGTGCCAGCAGTGGTCTAGACTCTGGGGCCAACGTCCTGACTTTC.

The J gene is TRBJ1-3, the V gene TRBV6-1, with D possibly being TRBD1 (5 bases). The V gene lost 7 bases and the J gene lost 0 bases, with 10 bases spanning the gap. CDR1 and CDR2 (germline): MNHNS, SASEGT. The CDR3 runs 14 residues. This chain's CDR3 is CASMSGTSGNTIYF. The DNA of the CDR3 is TGTGCCAGCATGTCCGGGACCTCTGGAAACACCATATATTTT.

V gene TRBV27 combines with J gene TRBJ2-7, with D possibly matching TRBD2 (6 bases). V was clipped by 4 bases and J by 0 bases, with 7 bases between them. CDR3 length equals 13 residues. The germline CDR1 and CDR2 sequences are MNHEY and SMNVEV (reference sequence). The CDR3 DNA is TGTGCCAGCAGTTCGGGGGACTCCTACGAGCAGTACTTC. It specifies CASSSGDSYEQYF.

This clone was found once. This sequence joins TRBV11-3 and TRBJ2-1; 7 nucleotides line up with TRBD2. V shed 3 bases and J 8 bases; nucleotides not matched to a gene: 10. This CDR3 is 15 amino acids long. The germline CDR1 and CDR2 sequences are SGHNT and YENEEA. CDR3 coding DNA: TGTGCCAGCAGCTTGGGGCGGGAGTTACGGGATGAGCAGTTCTTC. Protein product: CASSLGRELRDEQFF.

About this clone: Relative to the germline gene, one junction end is altered; a read error may explain this. This chain uses TRBV10-1 with TRBJ1-1; D remains unclear. The germline V gene has CDR1 WNHNN and CDR2 SYGVQD (reference sequence). The length of the CDR3 is 13 residues. The CDR3 reads CASSESVRTFLSF. The CDR3 nucleotides read TGCGCCAGCAGTGAGTCAGTAAGGACCTTTCTATCCTTT.